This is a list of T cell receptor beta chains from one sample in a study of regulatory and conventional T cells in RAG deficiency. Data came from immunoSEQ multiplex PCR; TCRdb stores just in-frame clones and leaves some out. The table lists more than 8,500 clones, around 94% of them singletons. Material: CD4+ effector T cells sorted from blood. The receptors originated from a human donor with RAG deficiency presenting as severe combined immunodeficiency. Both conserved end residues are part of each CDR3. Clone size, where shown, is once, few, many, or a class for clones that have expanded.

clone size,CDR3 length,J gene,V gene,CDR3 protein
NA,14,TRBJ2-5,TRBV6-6,CASSYMWGRETQYF
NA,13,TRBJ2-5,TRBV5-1,CASSSTGEETQYF
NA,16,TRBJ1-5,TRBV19,CASKSGDQISNQPQHF
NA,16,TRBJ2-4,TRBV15,CATSRSSGIAKNIQYF
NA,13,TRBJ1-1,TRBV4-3,CASSQDRSGEAFF
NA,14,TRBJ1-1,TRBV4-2,CASSQDRVNTEAFF
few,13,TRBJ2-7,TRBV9,CASSVGQGREQYF
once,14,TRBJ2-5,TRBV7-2,CASSLALTGETQYF
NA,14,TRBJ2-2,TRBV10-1,CASSEFSGRGELFF
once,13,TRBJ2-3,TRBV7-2,CASSYPGLDTQYF
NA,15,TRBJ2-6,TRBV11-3,CASSLDSSGANVLTF
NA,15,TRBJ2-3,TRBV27,CASSNSGRSTDTQYF
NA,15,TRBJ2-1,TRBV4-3,CASSSSGTYYNEQFF
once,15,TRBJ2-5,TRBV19,CASSIPGEGRVAQYF
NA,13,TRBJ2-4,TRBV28,CASSLSGADIQYF
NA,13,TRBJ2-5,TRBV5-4,CASSLQGEETQYF
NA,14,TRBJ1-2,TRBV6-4,CASSRTGGEYGYTF
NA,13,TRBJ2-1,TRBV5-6,CASSWDRGNEQFF
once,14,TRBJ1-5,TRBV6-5,CASSPGRGRQPQHF
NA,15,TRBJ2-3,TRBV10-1,CASSPDRGFADTQYF
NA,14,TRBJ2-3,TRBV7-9,CASSPWTGPDTQYF
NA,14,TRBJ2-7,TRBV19,CASSSMGLPYEQYF
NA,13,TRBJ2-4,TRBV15,CATSRDRGLIQYF
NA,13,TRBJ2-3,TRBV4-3,CASSQSRTDTQYF
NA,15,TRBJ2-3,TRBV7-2,CASSFSGSPTDTQYF
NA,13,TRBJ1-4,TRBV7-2,CASSPNGGGGRFF
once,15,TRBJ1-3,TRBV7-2,CASSRQLSSGNTIYF
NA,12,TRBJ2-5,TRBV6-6,CASSYAPETQYF
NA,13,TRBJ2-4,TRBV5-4,CASSRDRTNIQYF
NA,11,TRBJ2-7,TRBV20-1,CSARTGAEQYF
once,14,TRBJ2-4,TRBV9,CASSVGDIKNIQYF
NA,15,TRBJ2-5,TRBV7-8,CASSLKGQRGETQYF
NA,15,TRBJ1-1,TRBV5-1,CASSPSGPRGAEAFF
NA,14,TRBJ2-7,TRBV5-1,CASSLLSAHYEQYF
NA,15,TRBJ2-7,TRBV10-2,CASSDLRTGLNEQYF
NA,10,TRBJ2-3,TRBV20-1,CSARGQGAYF